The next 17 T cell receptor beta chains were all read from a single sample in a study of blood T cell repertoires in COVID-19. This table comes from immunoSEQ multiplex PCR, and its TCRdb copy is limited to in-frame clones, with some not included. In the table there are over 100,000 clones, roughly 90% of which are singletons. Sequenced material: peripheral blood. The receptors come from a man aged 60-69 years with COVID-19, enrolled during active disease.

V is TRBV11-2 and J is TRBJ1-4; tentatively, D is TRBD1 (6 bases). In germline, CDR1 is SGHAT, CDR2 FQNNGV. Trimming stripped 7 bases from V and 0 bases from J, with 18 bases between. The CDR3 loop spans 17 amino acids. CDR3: CASTLGQTFATNEKLFF. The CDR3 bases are TGTGCCAGCACCCTAGGACAGACCTTTGCAACTAATGAAAAACTGTTTTTT.

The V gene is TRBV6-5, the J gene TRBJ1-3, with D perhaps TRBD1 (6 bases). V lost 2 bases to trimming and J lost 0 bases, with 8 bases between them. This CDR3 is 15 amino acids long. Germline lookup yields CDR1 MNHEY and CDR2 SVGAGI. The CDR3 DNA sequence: TGTGCCAGCAGTTACACAGGGAGCTCTGGAAACACCATATATTTT. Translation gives CASSYTGSSGNTIYF.

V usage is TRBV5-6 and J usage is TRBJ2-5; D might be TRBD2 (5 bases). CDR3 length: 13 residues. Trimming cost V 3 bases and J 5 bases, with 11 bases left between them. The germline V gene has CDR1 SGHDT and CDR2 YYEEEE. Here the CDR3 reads CASSWAQRETQYF. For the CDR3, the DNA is TGTGCCAGCAGCTGGGCACAGCGGGAGACCCAGTACTTC.

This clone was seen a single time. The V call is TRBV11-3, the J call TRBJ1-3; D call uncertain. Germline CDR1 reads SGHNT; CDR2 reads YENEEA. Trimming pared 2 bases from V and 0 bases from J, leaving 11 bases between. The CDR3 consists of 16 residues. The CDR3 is CASSLLSRSSGNTIYF. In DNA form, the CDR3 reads TGTGCCAGCAGCTTACTTTCCCGTTCCTCTGGAAACACCATATATTTT.

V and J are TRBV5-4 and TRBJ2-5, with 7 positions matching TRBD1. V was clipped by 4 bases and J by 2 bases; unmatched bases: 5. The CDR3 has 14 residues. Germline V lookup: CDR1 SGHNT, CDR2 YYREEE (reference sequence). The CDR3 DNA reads TGTGCCAGCAGCCCCGGGACAGCTCAAGAGACCCAGTACTTC. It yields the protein CASSPGTAQETQYF.

CDR3 amino acids: CASSQAGHWGSQPQHF. The CDR3 bases are TGTGCCAGCAGCCAAGCCGGACATTGGGGCAGCCAGCCCCAGCATTTT. V is TRBV4-2 and J is TRBJ1-5, with TRBD1 as a possible D gene (5 bases). The CDR3 spans 16 residues. CDR1 LGHNA and CDR2 YNFKEQ come from the germline V gene. Between the trimmed V and J ends, which lost 1 base and 7 bases, there was a span of 17 bases.

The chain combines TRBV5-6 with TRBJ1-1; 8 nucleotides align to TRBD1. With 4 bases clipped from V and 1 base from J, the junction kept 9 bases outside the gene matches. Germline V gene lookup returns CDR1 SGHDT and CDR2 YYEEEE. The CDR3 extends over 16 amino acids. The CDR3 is CASSRLDRASNTEAFF. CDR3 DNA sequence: TGTGCCAGCAGCCGCTTGGACAGGGCCTCGAACACTGAAGCTTTCTTT.

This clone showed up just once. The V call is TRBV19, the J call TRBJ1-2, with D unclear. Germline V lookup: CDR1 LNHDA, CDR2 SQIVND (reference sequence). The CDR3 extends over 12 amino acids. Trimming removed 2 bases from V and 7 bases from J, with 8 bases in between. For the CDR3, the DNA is TGTGCCAGTAGTATAACGGGAGTTGGCTACACCTTC. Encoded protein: CASSITGVGYTF.

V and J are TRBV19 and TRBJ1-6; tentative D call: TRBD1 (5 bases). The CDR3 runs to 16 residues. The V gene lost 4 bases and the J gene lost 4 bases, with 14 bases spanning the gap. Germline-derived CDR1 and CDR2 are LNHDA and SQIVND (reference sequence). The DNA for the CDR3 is TGTGCCAGTAGTACGCGGGACGGAGGGTATAATTCACCCCTCCACTTT. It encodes CASSTRDGGYNSPLHF.

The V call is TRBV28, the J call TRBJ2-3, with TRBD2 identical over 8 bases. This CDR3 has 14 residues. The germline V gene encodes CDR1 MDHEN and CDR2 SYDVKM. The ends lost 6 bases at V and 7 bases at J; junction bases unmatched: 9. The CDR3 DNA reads TGTGCCAGCAGAGGCGGGGGGACTATGAATACGCAGTATTTT. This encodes CASRGGGTMNTQYF.

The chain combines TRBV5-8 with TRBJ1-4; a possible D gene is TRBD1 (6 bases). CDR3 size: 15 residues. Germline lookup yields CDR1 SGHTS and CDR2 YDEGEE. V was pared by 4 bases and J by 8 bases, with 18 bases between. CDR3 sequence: CASSLSDRGREKLFF. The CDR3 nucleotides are TGTGCCAGCAGCCTCTCGGACAGAGGGAGAGAAAAACTGTTTTTT.

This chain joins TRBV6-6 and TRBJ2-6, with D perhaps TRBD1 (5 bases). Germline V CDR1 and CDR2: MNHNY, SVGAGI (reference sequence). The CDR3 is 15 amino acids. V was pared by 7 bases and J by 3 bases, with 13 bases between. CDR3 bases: TGTGCCAGCATTATTGACAGTTATGGGGCCAACGTCCTGACTTTC. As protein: CASIIDSYGANVLTF.

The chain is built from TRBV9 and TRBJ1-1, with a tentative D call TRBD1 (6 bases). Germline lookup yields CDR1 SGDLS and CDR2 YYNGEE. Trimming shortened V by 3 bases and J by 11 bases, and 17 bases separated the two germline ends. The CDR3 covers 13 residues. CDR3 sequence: CASSARTVGVAFF. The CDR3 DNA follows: TGTGCCAGCAGCGCCAGGACAGTTGGAGTTGCTTTCTTT.

CDR3 DNA sequence: TGTGCCAGCAGCCAAGATTATAGGACAGGCTCAACTAATGAAAAACTGTTTTTT. Translated: CASSQDYRTGSTNEKLFF. V usage is TRBV3-1 (or the pseudogene TRBV3-2) and J usage is TRBJ1-4; 7 bases map to TRBD1. This CDR3 spans 18 amino acids. V dropped 0 bases and J dropped 0; count of bases not matched to a gene: 7. The germline V gene has CDR1 LGHDT and CDR2 YNNKEL (reference sequence).

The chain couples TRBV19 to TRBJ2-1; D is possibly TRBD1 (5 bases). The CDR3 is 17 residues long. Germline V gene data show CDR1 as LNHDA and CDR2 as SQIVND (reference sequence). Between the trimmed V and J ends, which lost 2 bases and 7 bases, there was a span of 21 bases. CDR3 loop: CASSIFLFDGALNEQFF. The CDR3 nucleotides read TGTGCCAGTAGTATATTTTTATTTGATGGGGCATTGAATGAGCAGTTCTTC.

The CDR3 nucleotides read TGCGCCAGCAGCCAAGAAAGGGGCAGCCTCTATGGCTACACCTTC. This translates into CASSQERGSLYGYTF. The gene calls are TRBV4-3 and TRBJ1-2; tentatively, D is TRBD1 (5 bases). The V gene lost 0 bases and the J gene lost 4 bases, with 12 bases spanning the gap. The CDR3 has 15 amino acids. Per the germline V gene, CDR1 is LGHNA and CDR2 is YSLEER.

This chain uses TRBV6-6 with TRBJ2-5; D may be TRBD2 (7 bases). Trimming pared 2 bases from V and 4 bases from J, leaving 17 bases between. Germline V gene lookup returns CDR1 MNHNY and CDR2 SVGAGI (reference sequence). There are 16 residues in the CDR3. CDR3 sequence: CASSYGPLRGGETQYF. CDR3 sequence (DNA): TGTGCCAGCAGTTACGGCCCTTTAAGGGGGGGAGAGACCCAGTACTTC.